A single sample is the source of the 25 T cell receptor beta chains below, sequenced in a study of blood T cell repertoires in COVID-19. TCRdb's table, derived via immunoSEQ multiplex PCR, lists solely in-frame clones and lacks some. The repertoire consists of more than 110,000 clones, with about 80% occurring once and the leading ten covering around 8%. The sample comprised peripheral blood. The receptors originated from a human donor in a cohort sampled during active COVID-19.

V gene TRBV18 combines with J gene TRBJ1-6, with 8 bases aligning to TRBD1. The CDR3 sequence is 15 residues long. CDR1 and CDR2 (germline): KGHSH, LQKENI. Unmatched junction bases numbered 8, after V lost 6 bases and J lost 7 bases. The CDR3 DNA follows: TGTGCCAGCTCCCCGCCCGGACAGGGCAATTCACCCCTCCACTTT. Translated, it gives CASSPPGQGNSPLHF.

The chain uses TRBV20-1 and TRBJ1-2; a weak D match, TRBD1 (5 bases). Trimming removed 3 bases from V and 8 bases from J, with 10 bases in between. The germline CDR1 and CDR2 sequences are DFQATT and SNEGSKA (reference sequence). This CDR3 is built from 11 residues. The CDR3 loop is CSARGQGGYTF. The CDR3 bases are TGCAGTGCTAGGGGGCAGGGAGGCTACACCTTC.

This chain joins TRBV7-2 and TRBJ1-5; possible D gene TRBD1, 6 bases. This CDR3 is built from 17 residues. Germline CDR1 reads SGHTA; CDR2 reads FQGNSA. Between the trimmed V and J ends, which lost 2 bases and 4 bases, there was a span of 18 bases. CDR3 nucleotides: TGTGCCAGCAGCTTACAGGGGTCGGGCAGACTAAATCAGCCCCAGCATTTT. It encodes CASSLQGSGRLNQPQHF.

The chain has TRBV5-1 and TRBJ1-1; TRBD1 agrees at 7 bases. The germline gives CDR1 SGHRS, CDR2 YFSETQ. The V segment lost 4 bases and the J segment 6 bases; nucleotides outside the gene matches: 9. The CDR3 totals 14 residues. This chain's CDR3 is CASSPQGGSAEAFF. The CDR3 DNA sequence: TGCGCCAGCAGCCCCCAGGGGGGTTCCGCTGAAGCTTTCTTT.

The chain is built from TRBV4-1 and TRBJ1-2, with D unclear. V was clipped by 0 bases and J by 0 bases, with 17 bases between them. CDR3 size: 18 residues. Germline V gives CDR1 MGHRA, CDR2 YSYEKL. The CDR3 sequence is CASSQEVAGRQANYGYTF. CDR3 in DNA: TGCGCCAGCAGCCAAGAGGTTGCAGGCAGGCAAGCTAACTATGGCTACACCTTC.

V is TRBV6-5 and J is TRBJ2-2; a possible D gene is TRBD1 (5 bases). CDR3 length equals 13 residues. V was trimmed by 5 bases and J by 6 bases, leaving 10 bases between them. Germline values: CDR1 MNHEY, CDR2 SVGAGI. This chain's CDR3 is CASSNTQAGELFF. CDR3 coding DNA: TGTGCCAGCAGTAATACACAGGCCGGGGAGCTGTTTTTT.

The V and J genes are TRBV7-3 and TRBJ2-3; maybe TRBD1 (5 bases). Germline V CDR1 and CDR2: SGHTA, FQGTGA. V was cut by 2 bases and J by 0 bases, with 9 bases left in between. CDR3 size: 15 residues. The CDR3 loop is CASSLSGKSTDTQYF. The CDR3 DNA sequence: TGTGCCAGCAGCTTATCAGGGAAAAGCACAGATACGCAGTATTTT.

The chain employs TRBV5-4 and TRBJ1-1; no clear D gene. The CDR3 has 13 amino acids. V was clipped by 1 base and J by 7 bases, with 11 bases between them. CDR1 is SGHNT and CDR2 is YYREEE in the germline V gene (reference sequence). The CDR3 spells CASSLRRELEAFF. The CDR3 DNA reads TGTGCCAGCAGCTTGAGGAGGGAACTTGAAGCTTTCTTT.

The chain is built from TRBV5-1 and TRBJ2-5; TRBD1 might be the D (5 bases). This CDR3 has 13 residues. V lost 4 bases to trimming and J lost 7 bases, with 14 bases between them. CDR1 and CDR2 (germline): SGHRS, YFSETQ. In nucleotides, the CDR3 is TGCGCCAGCAGCCGCCAGGGTTCGGCGACCCAGTACTTC. Its protein is CASSRQGSATQYF.

The CDR3 sequence: CASSRPGQGIGYTF. The CDR3 nucleotides read TGTGCCAGCAGCCGCCCGGGACAGGGTATTGGCTACACCTTC. The chain couples TRBV11-2 to TRBJ1-2; 9 bases align to TRBD1. Germline CDR1 reads SGHAT; CDR2 reads FQNNGV. The CDR3 is 14 amino acids. V was clipped by 5 bases and J by 7 bases; unmatched bases: 8.

This sequence joins TRBV24-1 and TRBJ2-3; TRBD2 might be the D (6 bases). Deletions cut 4 bases from V and 10 bases from J, with 17 bases between. CDR1 and CDR2 from the germline V gene are KGHDR and SFDVKD. The CDR3 has 14 amino acids. This CDR3 is CATSDTKASVAQYF. Written as DNA, the CDR3 is TGTGCCACCAGTGACACGAAAGCTAGCGTCGCGCAGTATTTT.

The sample holds a few counts of this clone. The chain has TRBV9 and TRBJ2-5; 16 bases match TRBD2. The germline CDR1 and CDR2 sequences are SGDLS and YYNGEE. V was clipped by 4 bases and J by 4 bases; unmatched bases: 7. The CDR3 runs to 17 residues. CDR3 sequence (DNA): TGTGCCAGCAGCTCAGGGACTAGCGGGGGGGCGGGAGAGACCCAGTACTTC. Its protein is CASSSGTSGGAGETQYF.

V and J are TRBV11-2 and TRBJ1-4, with D hard to call. V was shortened by 6 bases and J by 8 bases, with 16 bases between the two germline ends. The germline gives CDR1 SGHAT, CDR2 FQNNGV. This CDR3 spans 14 amino acids. CDR3 amino acids: CASSAAGVGEKLFF. In DNA, the CDR3 is TGTGCCAGCAGTGCGGCCGGGGTTGGAGAAAAACTGTTTTTT.

The CDR3, as DNA: TGTGCCAGCAGCTCACAGGCCTCTGGAAACACCATATATTTT. It codes for CASSSQASGNTIYF. This chain links TRBV11-3 with TRBJ1-3, with D tentatively TRBD1 (5 bases). The V end was cut by 4 bases, the J end by 0 bases, with 7 bases between. Per germline, CDR1 SGHNT and CDR2 YENEEA. This CDR3 spans 14 amino acids.

This rearrangement joins TRBV19 to TRBJ2-7, with TRBD1 identical over 9 bases. The trim removed 6 bases at V and 6 bases at J, leaving 9 bases unmatched. CDR3 length: 14 residues. Germline V lookup: CDR1 LNHDA, CDR2 SQIVND (reference sequence). The chain's CDR3 is CASSRQGGGSEQYF. CDR3 coding DNA: TGTGCCAGTAGCCGACAGGGGGGTGGATCCGAGCAGTACTTC.

The CDR3 DNA is TGTGCCAGTAGTATCGACAGGGGGGTCAACTATGGCTACACCTTC. This codes for CASSIDRGVNYGYTF. This chain joins TRBV19 and TRBJ1-2; 9 bases match TRBD1. Germline V CDR1 and CDR2: LNHDA, SQIVND (reference sequence). V trimming: 3 bases; J trimming: 2 bases; junction bases outside the gene matches: 4. This CDR3 has 15 amino acids.

The chain is built from TRBV20-1 and TRBJ1-1; no firm D call. The V and J ends lost 1 base and 10 bases respectively, with 10 bases between them. Germline assignment: CDR1 DFQATT and CDR2 SNEGSKA (reference sequence). The CDR3 extends over 11 amino acids. The CDR3 DNA reads TGCAGTGCTAGAGGTGAGAACCGAGCTTTCTTT. As protein: CSARGENRAFF.

This rearrangement joins TRBV4-2 to TRBJ2-2, with 7 bases lining up with TRBD2. This CDR3 comprises 17 residues. Germline trimming cut 0 bases from V and 5 bases from J; bases unmatched to any gene: 9. The germline V gene encodes CDR1 LGHNA and CDR2 YNFKEQ. In DNA form, the CDR3 reads TGTGCCAGCAGCCAAGATCTTCTCGGGGAGGGGACCGGGGAGCTGTTTTTT. Amino acids: CASSQDLLGEGTGELFF.

The chain joins TRBV6-5 to TRBJ2-7, with 8 bases fitting TRBD2. The germline V gene encodes CDR1 MNHEY and CDR2 SVGAGI. V was pared by 6 bases and J by 5 bases, with 6 bases of the junction left unmatched. The length of the CDR3 is 13 residues. The CDR3 protein is CASRPGGAHEQYF. Here the CDR3 DNA reads TGTGCCAGCAGGCCGGGGGGGGCCCACGAGCAGTACTTC.

The V and J genes are TRBV6-5 and TRBJ1-6, with TRBD1 as a possible D gene (5 bases). The V gene's germline CDR1 is MNHEY and CDR2 SVGAGI. The V end was cut by 2 bases, the J end by 5 bases, with 10 bases between. The CDR3 extends over 15 amino acids. The CDR3 DNA reads as TGTGCCAGCAGTTACATTTCAGGGAATAATTCACCCCTCCACTTT. This gives the protein CASSYISGNNSPLHF.

The chain uses TRBV15 and TRBJ1-6; the D is unclear. CDR1 is LNHNV and CDR2 is YYDKDF in the germline V gene (reference sequence). Trimming pared 6 bases from V and 9 bases from J, leaving 15 bases between. The CDR3 consists of 14 residues. The chain's CDR3 is CATSSSSYGSPLHF. In nucleotides, the CDR3 is TGTGCCACCAGTTCATCGAGCTATGGTTCACCCCTCCACTTT.

The J gene is TRBJ2-1, the V gene TRBV18; 16 bases agree with TRBD2. The germline gives CDR1 KGHSH, CDR2 LQKENI. Losses at the gene ends were 0 bases for V and 8 bases for J; bases not matched to a gene: 1. The CDR3 sequence is 16 residues long. DNA for the CDR3: TGTGCCAGCTCACCACCGGGACTAGCGGGGGGGGATGAGCAGTTCTTC. This codes for CASSPPGLAGGDEQFF.

This clone was detected once. The chain couples TRBV7-2 to TRBJ2-3; 10 bases map to TRBD2. With V trimmed by 6 bases and J by 8 bases, 11 bases remained unmatched. The V gene's germline CDR1 is SGHTA and CDR2 FQGNSA. This CDR3 comprises 15 residues. The CDR3 region is CASRGLTSGLGTQYF. Here the CDR3 DNA reads TGTGCCAGCAGGGGATTGACTAGCGGGTTGGGTACGCAGTATTTT. Combining the CDR3 with reference TRBV7-2 and TRBJ2-3 gives the whole variable domain GAGVSQSPSNKVTEKGKDVELRCDPISGHTALYWYRQSLGQGLEFLIYFQGNSAPDKSGLPSDRFSAERTGGSVSTLTIQRTQQEDSAVYLCASRGLTSGLGTQYFGPGTRLTVL.

The V and J genes are TRBV19 and TRBJ1-1; tentatively, D is TRBD1 (5 bases). Trimming removed 3 bases from V and 1 base from J, with 12 bases in between. The CDR3 is 15 amino acids. Germline values: CDR1 LNHDA, CDR2 SQIVND (reference sequence). CDR3 amino acids: CASSISGLANTEAFF. The CDR3 DNA reads TGTGCCAGTAGTATTTCAGGGTTGGCGAACACTGAAGCTTTCTTT.

This sequence joins TRBV19 and TRBJ1-1; the match to TRBD1 covers 7 bases. CDR1 and CDR2 (germline): LNHDA, SQIVND (reference sequence). V trimming: 1 base; J trimming: 2 bases; junction bases outside the gene matches: 4. The CDR3 runs to 15 residues. This chain's CDR3 is CASSIVEGANTEAFF. CDR3 DNA: TGTGCCAGTAGTATAGTAGAGGGGGCAAACACTGAAGCTTTCTTT.